This T cell receptor (beta chain) is drawn from a study of T-cell reconstitution after alpha-beta-depleted transplantation in children (dated by TCRdb to the mid-2010s). In terms of the full investigation: Using TCR repertoire profiling, the study followed T-cell immune reconstitution in a quantitative way in children after TCRalphabeta/CD19-depleted allogeneic hematopoietic cell transplantation.

Per the publication, the treatment or condition label means: allogeneic hematopoietic cell transplantation with graft depleted of TCRalphabeta T cells and CD19 B cells. Transplant recipients were children who received TCRalphabeta/CD19-depleted allogeneic hematopoietic cell grafts. The germline V gene encodes CDR1 SGHRS and CDR2 YFSETQ. The CDR3 measures 12 amino acids from cysteine to phenylalanine. The only DNA kept is the CDR3, 36 bases in frame from the first base. At the junction V is shortened by 4 bases and J by 8 bases, with 11 bases in between. A remark on this clonotype: The target of this receptor is not known. No base qualities exist here, and no much larger clone lies one base off it.

Overall results and qualifications from the work: In some patients, the high TCRbeta diversity seen at day 60 was put down to recipient T cells and intrathymic progenitors that had survived conditioning. Over subsequent months, a decline in hyperexpanded clone frequencies was noted, and after one year, T-cell counts and TCRbeta diversity were mostly ascribed to newly produced T cells. The apparently early alphabetaT-cell count recovery about two months after transplant was reportedly dependent on only several hundred rapidly expanded clones derived from non-depleted graft cells.

Library prep was done by PCR. Sequencing took place on an Illumina HiSeq 2500. To normalize quantification of the TCRbeta repertoire, the TCR libraries were built with molecular barcoding that relied on unique molecular identifiers. Through fastp at Q25 and MiXCR, TCRdb rebuilt clones from the public reads, retaining in-frame beta chains. Rows with one shared CDR3 protein collapse into an entry with the most common genes and DNA. The sample table lists roughly 570,000 distinct CDR3 sequences, roughly 30% of them with a count of one. Of the sample, less than 40% falls within the top ten clones. The specimen comprised PBMCs, sampled before TCRalphabeta/CD19-depleted stem cell transplant. The receptor comes from a boy in the first two years of life with Wiskott-Aldrich syndrome, due to receive a stem cell transplant. The chain is encoded by TRBV5-1 joined to TRBJ2-3; the D gene lacks a confident call. The CDR3 amino acid sequence is: CASSPEPPTQYF. The sequenced DNA: TGCGCCAGCAGCCCGGAACCTCCTACGCAGTATTTT.